One sample yielded the 27 T cell receptor beta chains listed below, sequenced in a study of T cell responses to AZD1222 COVID-19 vaccine. Assay: immunoSEQ multiplex PCR; the TCRdb copy retains only in-frame clones and omits some. The table shows some 74,000 clones, with 80% occurring only once. Material: peripheral blood, obtained on day 0 of AZD1222 vaccination. The receptors here all came from an adult in good health.

The sample holds one count of this clone. The V gene is TRBV5-6, the J gene TRBJ2-2; 7 bases line up with TRBD1. After removal of 0 bases from V and 7 bases from J, the junction contained 3 bases not matched to a gene. The germline gives CDR1 SGHDT, CDR2 YYEEEE. CDR3 length equals 14 residues. CDR3 loop: CASSLGQGVGELFF. The CDR3 region has the DNA TGTGCCAGCAGCTTGGGGCAGGGGGTCGGGGAGCTGTTTTTT.

The chain carries TRBV5-1 and TRBJ2-3; D possibly corresponds to TRBD2 (6 bases). Germline V CDR1 and CDR2: SGHRS, YFSETQ. The ends were cut back, 4 bases at V and 4 bases at J, with 13 bases in the middle. The CDR3 has 14 amino acids. This CDR3 is CASSRKPGADTQYF. The CDR3, as DNA: TGCGCCAGCAGCAGAAAACCGGGGGCAGATACGCAGTATTTT.

To note about this clone: One end of the junction does not line up with germline, which may come from a read error. The gene calls are TRBV6-1 and TRBJ1-2, with 8 bases fitting TRBD1. Per the germline V gene, CDR1 is MNHNS and CDR2 is SASEGT. This CDR3 comprises 14 residues. The CDR3 reads CASREDRGGYGYTF. In DNA, the CDR3 is TGTGCCAGCAGGGAAGACAGGGGTGGATATGGCTACACCTTC.

The chain joins TRBV9 to TRBJ2-5; 8 nucleotides agree with TRBD2. The ends lost 3 bases at V and 1 base at J; junction bases unmatched: 2. The germline gives CDR1 SGDLS, CDR2 YYNGEE. The CDR3 is made up of 14 amino acids. The CDR3 is CASSAGGSQETQYF. The CDR3 DNA sequence: TGTGCCAGCAGCGCGGGGGGGTCCCAAGAGACCCAGTACTTC.

CDR3 DNA sequence: TGTGCCAGCAGCTTAGCCACAGGGTCAACTAATGAAAAACTGTTTTTT. Translated, it gives CASSLATGSTNEKLFF. The rearrangement links TRBV7-6 to TRBJ1-4; D perhaps matches TRBD1 (6 bases). This CDR3 region has 16 residues. Germline V gene lookup returns CDR1 SGHVS and CDR2 FNYEAQ. V dropped 0 bases and J dropped 0 bases, with 8 bases sitting between them.

This clone was counted only a few times. V and J are TRBV7-2 and TRBJ1-5; D uncertain. V lost 5 bases and J lost 12, with 26 bases in between. Germline assignment: CDR1 SGHTA and CDR2 FQGNSA. This CDR3 spans 16 amino acids. The DNA for the CDR3 is TGTGCCAGCAGCCTATCTGCCTCGTCCTTTTATCTTGTCCAGCATTTT. Protein: CASSLSASSFYLVQHF.

The chain links TRBV27 to TRBJ2-1; 16 nucleotides agree with TRBD2. The CDR3 runs 16 residues. The germline CDR1 and CDR2 sequences are MNHEY and SMNVEV (reference sequence). V lost 8 bases and J lost 0; bases outside the gene matches: 1. The CDR3 bases are TGTGCCAGCGGGACTAGCGGGGGGGCCTCCTACAATGAGCAGTTCTTC. Amino acid sequence: CASGTSGGASYNEQFF.

This chain links TRBV5-1 with TRBJ2-3; D unclear. The CDR3 covers 14 residues. CDR1 and CDR2 (germline): SGHRS, YFSETQ. Trimming took off 7 bases at V and 5 bases at J, with 17 bases between the two ends. The CDR3 sequence is CASSGSDWGDTQYF. CDR3 sequence (DNA): TGCGCCAGCTCCGGGTCGGATTGGGGAGATACGCAGTATTTT.

The chain recombines TRBV30 with TRBJ1-2, with D perhaps matching TRBD1 (5 bases). This CDR3 is 13 amino acids long. Deletions cut 4 bases from V and 1 base from J, with 10 bases between. CDR1 GTSNPN and CDR2 SVGIG come from the germline V gene (reference sequence). CDR3 residues: CAWKEGLNYGYTF. Here the CDR3 DNA reads TGTGCCTGGAAGGAGGGACTTAACTATGGCTACACCTTC.

V gene TRBV12-2 combines with J gene TRBJ2-1; no check of the table's D call, TRBD2, against the DNA was made. TRBV12-2 is a pseudogene. The CDR3 extends over 14 amino acids. This chain's CDR3 is CASRLAGGHNEQFF. In DNA, the CDR3 is TGTGCAAGTCGGCTAGCGGGGGGACACAATGAGCAGTTCTTC.

The chain carries TRBV2 and TRBJ2-7; D is unclear. The V and J ends lost 0 bases and 0 bases respectively, with 15 bases between them. Germline CDR1 SNHLY, CDR2 FYNNEI. The CDR3 length is 17 residues. The CDR3, as DNA: TGTGCCAGCAGTGAAGCGCTCCTGGTCGGCAGCTCCTACGAGCAGTACTTC. Amino acid sequence: CASSEALLVGSSYEQYF.

CDR3 DNA sequence: TGTGCCAGCAGCCTTTCCGGGACAGTTGAAAAACTGTTTTTT. This encodes CASSLSGTVEKLFF. J is TRBJ1-4 and V is TRBV5-6, with 7 positions matching TRBD1. Germline V CDR1 and CDR2: SGHDT, YYEEEE. The ends lost 4 bases at V and 7 bases at J; junction bases unmatched: 7. The CDR3 consists of 14 residues. Variable domain in full (rest from reference TRBV5-6 and TRBJ1-4): DAGVTQSPTHLIKTRGQQVTLRCSPKSGHDTVSWYQQALGQGPQFIFQYYEEEERQRGNFPDRFSGHQFPNYSSELNVNALLLGDSALYLCASSLSGTVEKLFFGSGTQLSVL.

V is TRBV6-5 and J is TRBJ2-7; 9 positions match TRBD2. Germline loops: CDR1 MNHEY, CDR2 SVGAGI. Trimming at V came to 7 bases and at J to 0 bases, leaving 4 bases not matched to a gene. The CDR3 has 14 amino acids. DNA for the CDR3: TGTGCCAGCACCACTAGCGGGTACTCCTACGAGCAGTACTTC. Its protein product is CASTTSGYSYEQYF.

This clone was seen only once. The chain recombines TRBV5-6 with TRBJ2-4; tentative D call: TRBD2 (7 bases). Germline loops: CDR1 SGHDT, CDR2 YYEEEE. Trimming took 0 bases from V and 7 from J, leaving 20 bases between them. The CDR3 extends over 17 amino acids. The CDR3 bases are TGTGCCAGCAGCTTGGAGGGGGGGGCCGAGGAACGGAACATTCAGTACTTC. The encoded protein is CASSLEGGAEERNIQYF.

This chain joins TRBV15 and TRBJ1-4; D is undetermined. V was clipped by 3 bases and J by 10 bases, with 9 bases between them. The CDR3 has 12 amino acids. Germline loops: CDR1 LNHNV, CDR2 YYDKDF (reference sequence). The CDR3 protein is CATSSIKGKLFF. The CDR3 coding sequence is TGTGCCACCAGCAGCATAAAGGGAAAACTGTTTTTT.

This rearrangement joins TRBV5-1 to TRBJ2-6; tentative D call: TRBD1 (5 bases). Trimming stripped 0 bases from V and 4 bases from J, with 11 bases between. CDR1 and CDR2 from the germline V gene are SGHRS and YFSETQ. CDR3 length: 16 amino acids. The CDR3 coding sequence is TGCGCCAGCAGCTTGGCCGAGACAGCCGGGGCCAACGTCCTGACTTTC. Translated: CASSLAETAGANVLTF. Based on the CDR3 plus reference TRBV5-1 and TRBJ2-6, the full variable domain is KAGVTQTPRYLIKTRGQQVTLSCSPISGHRSVSWYQQTPGQGLQFLFEYFSETQRNKGNFPGRFSGRQFSNSRSEMNVSTLELGDSALYLCASSLAETAGANVLTFGAGSRLTVL.

The chain links TRBV2 to TRBJ2-5, with 7 bases fitting TRBD1. The CDR3 consists of 15 residues. Germline assignment: CDR1 SNHLY and CDR2 FYNNEI. J lost 4 bases, V lost 2 bases, and 7 bases had no gene match. The CDR3 bases are TGTGCCAGCAGTGAAAATCACGGACAGGTAGAGACCCAGTACTTC. It translates to CASSENHGQVETQYF.

This clone appeared a few times. This chain joins TRBV5-1 and TRBJ1-1, with D hard to call. Trimming stripped 7 bases from V and 2 bases from J, with 15 bases between. Germline assignment: CDR1 SGHRS and CDR2 YFSETQ. The CDR3 extends over 14 amino acids. Written as DNA, the CDR3 is TGCGCCAGCTTCCCGGTTACGGGCAACACTGAAGCTTTCTTT. It specifies CASFPVTGNTEAFF.

The chain carries TRBV5-1 and TRBJ2-7; D is undetermined. The germline CDR1 and CDR2 sequences are SGHRS and YFSETQ. The CDR3 has 13 residues. Trimming removed 0 bases from V and 3 bases from J, with 7 bases in between. The CDR3 is CASSLAGNYEQYF. The CDR3 nucleotides read TGCGCCAGCAGCTTGGCGGGTAACTACGAGCAGTACTTC. Full variable domain (missing parts from reference TRBV5-1 and TRBJ2-7): KAGVTQTPRYLIKTRGQQVTLSCSPISGHRSVSWYQQTPGQGLQFLFEYFSETQRNKGNFPGRFSGRQFSNSRSEMNVSTLELGDSALYLCASSLAGNYEQYFGPGTRLTVT.

This sequence joins TRBV5-4 and TRBJ2-5, with D perhaps TRBD2 (5 bases). The V and J ends lost 0 bases and 4 bases respectively, with 10 bases between them. Germline-derived CDR1 and CDR2 are SGHNT and YYREEE (reference sequence). CDR3 length: 14 amino acids. The CDR3 nucleotides are TGTGCCAGCAGCTTGGCCGGGCTAGCAGAGACCCAGTACTTC. This gives the protein CASSLAGLAETQYF.

The rearrangement links TRBV5-4 to TRBJ2-7; 9 bases align to TRBD1. CDR1 is SGHNT, CDR2 YYREEE, per germline (reference sequence). V lost 4 bases and J lost 5; bases outside the gene matches: 7. This CDR3 has 14 amino acids. CDR3 protein: CASSPGTGIHEQYF. The CDR3 nucleotides read TGTGCCAGCAGCCCGGGGACAGGGATCCACGAGCAGTACTTC.

The CDR3 nucleotides read TGTGCCTCCAGCCCAGCGGGTTCCTATAATTCACCCCTCCACTTT. Translating gives CASSPAGSYNSPLHF. The V call is TRBV9, the J call TRBJ1-6; no reliable D call. V was clipped by 10 bases and J by 1 base, with 15 bases between them. Germline V lookup: CDR1 SGDLS, CDR2 YYNGEE. The CDR3 has 15 residues.

The chain links TRBV18 to TRBJ1-5; tentative D call: TRBD1 (5 bases). CDR1 is KGHSH, CDR2 LQKENI, per germline. With 2 bases removed from V and 4 bases from J, the gap between germline ends came to 9 bases. The CDR3 spans 14 residues. The CDR3 nucleotides read TGTGCCAGCTCACCAGGCAGGGCGAATCAGCCCCAGCATTTT. Protein sequence: CASSPGRANQPQHF.

This clone has only a few counts. V and J are TRBV6-5 and TRBJ2-1, with D possibly being TRBD2 (5 bases). CDR3 length: 14 residues. The V end lost 5 bases, the J end lost 1 base, and 9 bases lay between the germline ends. Germline assignment: CDR1 MNHEY and CDR2 SVGAGI. The DNA of the CDR3 is TGTGCCAGCAGTCCTAGCCGGTCCTACAATGAGCAGTTCTTC. As protein: CASSPSRSYNEQFF.

The chain carries TRBV4-1 and TRBJ2-7, with 7 bases matching TRBD2. The CDR3 length is 14 residues. J lost 8 bases, V lost 0 bases, and 7 bases had no gene match. From germline, CDR1 is MGHRA and CDR2 YSYEKL. The CDR3: CASSQERLAVQQYF. The CDR3 nucleotides read TGCGCCAGCAGCCAAGAGAGGCTAGCGGTCCAGCAGTACTTC.

The rearrangement joins TRBV30 to TRBJ1-2; D unresolved. The V and J ends lost 0 bases and 0 bases respectively, with 8 bases between them. The germline CDR1 and CDR2 sequences are GTSNPN and SVGIG (reference sequence). The CDR3 contains 14 residues. For the CDR3, the DNA is TGTGCCTGGAGTGTACCCCCAGCTAACTATGGCTACACCTTC. Amino acid sequence: CAWSVPPANYGYTF.

The rearrangement links TRBV27 to TRBJ2-7, with TRBD2 matching 14 bases. This CDR3 region has 15 residues. Trimming at V came to 6 bases and at J to 4 bases, leaving 5 bases not matched to a gene. The germline gives CDR1 MNHEY, CDR2 SMNVEV (reference sequence). The DNA of the CDR3 is TGTGCCAGCAGAACCGGGACTAGCGGGAGATACGAGCAGTACTTC. Its protein is CASRTGTSGRYEQYF.